A selection of T cell receptor beta chains follows, all from one sample in a study of blood T cell repertoires in COVID-19. Some clones are missing from TCRdb's copy, which holds only in-frame ones; the method was immunoSEQ multiplex PCR. The table includes more than 150,000 clones, about four fifths detected once. The sample consisted of peripheral blood. The receptors originated from a woman of 80 years or more with COVID-19, enrolled during active disease. Each CDR3 is given with its conserved first and last residue. Fields, in order: J gene, V gene, clone size, D gene, CDR3 protein, CDR3 DNA. D genes are given only for firm matches. Not every row has a clone size; where given, it reads once, few, many or a size class.

>TRBJ2-1|TRBV5-1|-|TRBD2
CASSFGAGGGNEQFF
TGCGCCAGCAGCTTTGGGGCGGGAGGGGGCAATGAGCAGTTCTTC
>TRBJ2-2|TRBV4-1|-|TRBD1
CASSQVPGQGAGELFF
TGCGCCAGCAGCCAAGTCCCGGGACAGGGGGCCGGGGAGCTGTTTTTT
>TRBJ1-5|TRBV4-1|few|-
CASSQEPLNQPQHF
TGCGCCAGCAGCCAAGAGCCGCTAAATCAGCCCCAGCATTTT
>TRBJ1-3|TRBV7-2|-|-
CASSLGGGPGNTIYF
TGTGCCAGCAGCTTGGGGGGTGGCCCTGGAAACACCATATATTTT
>TRBJ1-2|TRBV19|-|-
CASSGGQAGGYGYTF
TGTGCCAGTAGTGGTGGGCAGGCGGGCGGGTATGGCTACACCTTC
>TRBJ2-2|TRBV19|-|-
CASSIRDGILTGELFF
TGTGCCAGTAGTATACGAGACGGGATCCTCACCGGGGAGCTGTTTTTT
>TRBJ2-1|TRBV9|-|TRBD2
CASREGTGGIGNEQFF
TGTGCCAGCAGGGAAGGAACGGGGGGAATTGGGAATGAGCAGTTCTTC
>TRBJ2-7|TRBV6-1|once|TRBD1
CASSEVRTGYEQYF
TGTGCCAGCAGTGAAGTAAGGACAGGCTACGAGCAGTACTTC
>TRBJ1-2|TRBV11-2|-|-
CASSLHGDYGYTF
TGTGCCAGCAGCTTACACGGGGACTATGGCTACACCTTC
>TRBJ2-7|TRBV19|-|-
CASSTAEGTGYEQYF
TGTGCCAGTAGTACCGCCGAGGGCACGGGTTACGAGCAGTACTTC
>TRBJ2-1|TRBV7-7|few|TRBD2
CASSPTSGSYNEQFF
TGTGCTAGCAGCCCGACTAGCGGATCCTACAATGAGCAGTTCTTC
>TRBJ2-7|TRBV21-1|-|-
CASSHTSGSSYEQYF
TGTGCCAGCAGCCATACTAGCGGGAGTTCCTACGAGCAGTACTTC
>TRBJ2-3|TRBV11-3|once|TRBD2
CASSASGTTSTDTQYF
TGTGCCAGCAGCGCTAGCGGAACGACTAGCACAGATACGCAGTATTTT
>TRBJ2-3|TRBV5-1|-|-
CASSLGPRLPTDTQYF
TGCGCCAGCAGCCTGGGCCCCCGACTACCTACAGATACGCAGTATTTT
>TRBJ1-5|TRBV27|-|TRBD1
CASSMVGGAGQPQHF
TGTGCCAGCAGCATGGTAGGGGGCGCTGGGCAGCCCCAGCATTTT
>TRBJ1-2|TRBV5-4|few|TRBD1
CASKNPTGVYGYTF
TGTGCCAGCAAAAATCCGACAGGGGTCTATGGCTACACCTTC
>TRBJ1-1|TRBV7-3|once|TRBD1
CASSSSGGHTEAFF
TGTGCCAGCAGCTCCTCAGGGGGACACACTGAAGCTTTCTTT
>TRBJ2-6|TRBV19|-|TRBD1
CASRGTVGANVLTF
TGTGCCAGTAGGGGGACAGTCGGGGCCAACGTCCTGACTTTC
>TRBJ2-7|TRBV5-1|-|-
CASSLRGTPYEQYF
TGCGCCAGCAGCTTAAGGGGAACCCCCTACGAGCAGTACTTC
>TRBJ1-4|TRBV10-3|-|TRBD1
CAISESKDRGEKLFF
TGTGCCATCAGTGAGTCGAAGGACAGGGGCGAAAAACTGTTTTTT
>TRBJ2-5|TRBV7-9|-|TRBD1
CASSGTGGFETQYF
TGTGCCAGCAGCGGGACAGGGGGGTTCGAGACCCAGTACTTC